Sequencing of this TCR beta chain was carried out in a study of cytomegalovirus exposure and HLA in healthy donors. Study in general: Earlier, 150 million to 200 million T cells were analyzed, and over 95 million unique TCR beta sequences were found among them. From HLA-typed donors, an early data release held 70 million to 100 million unique TCRs.

PCR was performed using 60 Vbeta and 13 Jbeta primers. Profiled with immunoSEQ multiplex PCR; TCRdb holds only in-frame clones, not every one. The ten top clones account for over 0.95%, within a sample of 200,000 or so clones. CDR3 length equals 15 residues. V was pared by 0 bases and J by 2 bases, with 11 bases between. The germline CDR1 and CDR2 sequences are SGHNT and YYREEE (reference sequence). In regard to this clone: The antigen is undetermined.

General study results and limits: Most subjects had HLA-A and HLA-B alleles reportedly predicted accurately by TCR beta sequences. Reportedly, cytomegalovirus status was diagnosed with high sensitivity and specificity.

The clonotype comes from a girl aged 2-10 years in good health and CMV-seropositive. The sample taken for sequencing was PBMCs. V gene TRBV5-4 combines with J gene TRBJ1-1, with D tentatively TRBD1 (5 bases). CDR3 nucleotide sequence: TGTGCCAGCAGCTTGGAGGCAGGGTCTAACACTGAAGCTTTCTTT. This gives the protein CASSLEAGSNTEAFF.